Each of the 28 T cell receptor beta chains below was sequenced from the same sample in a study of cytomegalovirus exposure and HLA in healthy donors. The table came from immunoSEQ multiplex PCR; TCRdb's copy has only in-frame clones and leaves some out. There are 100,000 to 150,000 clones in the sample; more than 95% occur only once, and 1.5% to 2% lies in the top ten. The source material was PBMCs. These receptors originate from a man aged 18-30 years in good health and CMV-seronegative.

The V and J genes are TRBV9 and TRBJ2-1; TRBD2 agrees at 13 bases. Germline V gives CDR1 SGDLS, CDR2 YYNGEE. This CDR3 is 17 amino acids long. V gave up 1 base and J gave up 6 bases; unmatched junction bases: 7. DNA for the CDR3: TGTGCCAGCAGCGTAACGGGGACTAGCGGGACGGGCAATGAGCAGTTCTTC. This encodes CASSVTGTSGTGNEQFF.

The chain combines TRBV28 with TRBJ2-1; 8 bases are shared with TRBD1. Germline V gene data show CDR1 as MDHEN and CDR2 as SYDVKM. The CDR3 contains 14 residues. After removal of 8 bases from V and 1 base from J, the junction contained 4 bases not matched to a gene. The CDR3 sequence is CASRRQGSYNEQFF. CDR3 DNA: TGTGCCAGCCGGAGACAGGGGTCCTACAATGAGCAGTTCTTC.

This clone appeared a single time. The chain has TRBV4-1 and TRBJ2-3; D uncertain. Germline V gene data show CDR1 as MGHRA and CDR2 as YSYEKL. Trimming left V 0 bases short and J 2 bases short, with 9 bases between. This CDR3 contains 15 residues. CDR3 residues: CASSQDSPPTDTQYF. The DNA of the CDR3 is TGCGCCAGCAGCCAAGATAGTCCCCCCACAGATACGCAGTATTTT.

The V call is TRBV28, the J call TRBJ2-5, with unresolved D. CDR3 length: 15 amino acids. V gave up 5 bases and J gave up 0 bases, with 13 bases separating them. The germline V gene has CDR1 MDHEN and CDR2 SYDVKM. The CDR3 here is CASSGLSANQETQYF. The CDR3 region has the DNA TGTGCCAGCAGTGGGCTATCGGCCAACCAAGAGACCCAGTACTTC.

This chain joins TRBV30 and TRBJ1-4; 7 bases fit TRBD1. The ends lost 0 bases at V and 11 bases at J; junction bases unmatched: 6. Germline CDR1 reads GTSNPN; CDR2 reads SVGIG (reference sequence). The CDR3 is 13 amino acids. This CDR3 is CAWSVDRDGKLFF. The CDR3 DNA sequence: TGTGCCTGGAGTGTCGACAGGGATGGGAAACTGTTTTTT.

The CDR3 nucleotides are TGTGCCAGCAACACAAGACTAGCGGACAACAATGAGCAGTTCTTC. Translating gives CASNTRLADNNEQFF. The chain joins TRBV9 to TRBJ2-1; 9 bases align to TRBD2. Germline V gene sequence: CDR1 SGDLS, CDR2 YYNGEE. Losses at the gene ends were 6 bases for V and 5 bases for J; bases not matched to a gene: 9. CDR3 size: 15 residues.

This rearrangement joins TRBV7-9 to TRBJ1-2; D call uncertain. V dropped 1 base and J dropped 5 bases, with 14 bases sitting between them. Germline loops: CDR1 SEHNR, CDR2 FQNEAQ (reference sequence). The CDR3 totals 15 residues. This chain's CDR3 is CASSLESSVIYGYTF. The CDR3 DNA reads TGTGCCAGCAGCTTAGAGTCGTCAGTTATATATGGCTACACCTTC. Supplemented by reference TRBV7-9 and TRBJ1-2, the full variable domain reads DTGVSQNPRHKITKRGQNVTFRCDPISEHNRLYWYRQTLGQGPEFLTYFQNEAQLEKSRLLSDRFSAERPKGSFSTLEIQRTEQGDSAMYLCASSLESSVIYGYTFGSGTRLTVV.

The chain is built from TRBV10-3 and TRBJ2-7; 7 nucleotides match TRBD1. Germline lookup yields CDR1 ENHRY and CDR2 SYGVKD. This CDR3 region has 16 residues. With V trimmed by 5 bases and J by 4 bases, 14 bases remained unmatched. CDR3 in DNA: TGTGCCATCAGTTTCCTTAACAGGGGTGAGGAATACGAGCAGTACTTC. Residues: CAISFLNRGEEYEQYF.

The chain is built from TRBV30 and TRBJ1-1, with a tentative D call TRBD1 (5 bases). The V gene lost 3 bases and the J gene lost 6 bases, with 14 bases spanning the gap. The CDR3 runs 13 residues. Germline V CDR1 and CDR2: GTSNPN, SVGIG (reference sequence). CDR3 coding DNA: TGTGCCTGGAGCGCAGGGAATAGGGCTGAAGCTTTCTTT. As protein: CAWSAGNRAEAFF.

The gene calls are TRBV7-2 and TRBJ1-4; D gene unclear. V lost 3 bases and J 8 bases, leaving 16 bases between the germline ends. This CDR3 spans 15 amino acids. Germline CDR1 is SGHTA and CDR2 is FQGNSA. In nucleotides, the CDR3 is TGTGCCAGCAGCTTCGTGGGCCAAGGAGGAGAAAAACTGTTTTTT. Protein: CASSFVGQGGEKLFF.

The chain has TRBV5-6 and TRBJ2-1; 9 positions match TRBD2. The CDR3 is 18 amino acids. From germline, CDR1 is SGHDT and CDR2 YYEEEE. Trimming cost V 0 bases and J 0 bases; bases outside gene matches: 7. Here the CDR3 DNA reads TGTGCCAGCAGCTTGGAGTGGCTAGCGGGACCCTCCTACAATGAGCAGTTCTTC. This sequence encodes CASSLEWLAGPSYNEQFF.

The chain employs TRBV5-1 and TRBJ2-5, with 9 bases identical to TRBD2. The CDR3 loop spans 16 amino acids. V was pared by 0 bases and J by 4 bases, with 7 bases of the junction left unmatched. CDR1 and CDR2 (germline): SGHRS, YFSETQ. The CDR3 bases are TGCGCCAGCAGCTTGGGAATAGCGGGAGTGCGAGAGACCCAGTACTTC. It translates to CASSLGIAGVRETQYF.

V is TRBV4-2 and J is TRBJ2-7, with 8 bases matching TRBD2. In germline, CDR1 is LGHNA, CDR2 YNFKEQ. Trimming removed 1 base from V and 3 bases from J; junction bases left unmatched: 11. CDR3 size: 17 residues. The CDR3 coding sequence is TGTGCCAGCAGCCAAGGGGTCACAAGCGGGAGTGTCTACGAGCAGTACTTC. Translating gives CASSQGVTSGSVYEQYF.

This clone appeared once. This CDR3 reads CASSPRGGRGEKLFF. The CDR3 DNA reads TGTGCCAGCAGTCCAAGGGGGGGGCGAGGTGAAAAACTGTTTTTT. V usage is TRBV28 and J usage is TRBJ1-4, with TRBD1 as a possible D gene (6 bases). V was cut by 5 bases and J by 7 bases, with 17 bases left in between. This CDR3 is built from 15 residues. Germline V gene sequence: CDR1 MDHEN, CDR2 SYDVKM.

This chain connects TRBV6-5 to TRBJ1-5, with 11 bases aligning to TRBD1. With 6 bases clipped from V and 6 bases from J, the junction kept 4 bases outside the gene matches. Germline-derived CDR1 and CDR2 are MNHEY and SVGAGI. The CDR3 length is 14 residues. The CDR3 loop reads CASRGTGGGQPQHF. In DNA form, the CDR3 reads TGTGCCAGCAGGGGGACAGGGGGGGGTCAGCCCCAGCATTTT.

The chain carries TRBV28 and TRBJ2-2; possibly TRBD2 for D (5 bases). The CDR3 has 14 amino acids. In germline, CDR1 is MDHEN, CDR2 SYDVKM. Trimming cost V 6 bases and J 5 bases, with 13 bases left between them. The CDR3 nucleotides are TGTGCCAGCAGGTTGTCTAGCCGGACCGGGGAGCTGTTTTTT. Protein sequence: CASRLSSRTGELFF. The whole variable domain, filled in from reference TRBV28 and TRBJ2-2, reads DVKVTQSSRYLVKRTGEKVFLECVQDMDHENMFWYRQDPGLGLRLIYFSYDVKMKEKGDIPEGYSVSREKKERFSLILESASTNQTSMYLCASRLSSRTGELFFGEGSRLTVL.

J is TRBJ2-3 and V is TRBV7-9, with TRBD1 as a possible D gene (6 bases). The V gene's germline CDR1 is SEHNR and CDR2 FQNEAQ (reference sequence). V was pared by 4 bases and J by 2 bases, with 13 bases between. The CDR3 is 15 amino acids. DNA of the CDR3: TGTGCCAGCAGCTACCCCGGACAGAACACAGATACGCAGTATTTT. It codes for CASSYPGQNTDTQYF. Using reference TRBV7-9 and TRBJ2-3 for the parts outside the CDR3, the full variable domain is DTGVSQNPRHKITKRGQNVTFRCDPISEHNRLYWYRQTLGQGPEFLTYFQNEAQLEKSRLLSDRFSAERPKGSFSTLEIQRTEQGDSAMYLCASSYPGQNTDTQYFGPGTRLTVL.

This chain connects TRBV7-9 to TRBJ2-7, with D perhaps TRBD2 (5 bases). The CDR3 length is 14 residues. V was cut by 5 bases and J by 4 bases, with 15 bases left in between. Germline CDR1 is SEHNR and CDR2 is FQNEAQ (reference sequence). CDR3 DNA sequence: TGTGCCAGCAGCGATCCAACTAGTTTATACGAGCAGTACTTC. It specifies CASSDPTSLYEQYF.

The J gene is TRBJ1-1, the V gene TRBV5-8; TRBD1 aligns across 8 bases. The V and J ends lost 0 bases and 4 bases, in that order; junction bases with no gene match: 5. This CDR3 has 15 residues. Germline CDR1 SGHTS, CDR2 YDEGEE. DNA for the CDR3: TGTGCCAGCAGCTTGGCAGGGGGCGTCGTCACTGAAGCTTTCTTT. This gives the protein CASSLAGGVVTEAFF.

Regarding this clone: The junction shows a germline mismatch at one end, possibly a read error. CDR3 DNA: TGTGCCAGCAGTTCGACTAGCGGGAGTCACTACGCGCAGTACTTC. Protein product: CASSSTSGSHYAQYF. The chain joins TRBV28 to TRBJ2-7, with TRBD2 matching 12 bases. Germline V gene lookup returns CDR1 MDHEN and CDR2 SYDVKM. The CDR3 spans 15 residues.

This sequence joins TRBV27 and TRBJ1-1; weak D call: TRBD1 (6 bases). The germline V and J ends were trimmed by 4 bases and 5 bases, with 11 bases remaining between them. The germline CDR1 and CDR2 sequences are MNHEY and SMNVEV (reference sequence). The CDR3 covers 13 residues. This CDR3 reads CASSWGRGTEAFF. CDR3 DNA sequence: TGTGCCAGCAGTTGGGGGAGGGGGACTGAAGCTTTCTTT.

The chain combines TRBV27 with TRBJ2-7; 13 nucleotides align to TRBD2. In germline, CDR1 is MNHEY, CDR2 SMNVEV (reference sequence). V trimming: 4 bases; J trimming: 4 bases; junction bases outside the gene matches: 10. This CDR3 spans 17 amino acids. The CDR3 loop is CASSSGTSGTQRYEQYF. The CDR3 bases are TGTGCCAGCAGTTCCGGGACTAGCGGGACCCAACGGTACGAGCAGTACTTC.

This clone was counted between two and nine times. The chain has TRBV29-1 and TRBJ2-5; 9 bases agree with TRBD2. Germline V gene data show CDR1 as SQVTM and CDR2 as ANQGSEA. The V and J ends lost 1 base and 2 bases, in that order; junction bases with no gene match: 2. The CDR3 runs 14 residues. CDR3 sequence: CSVEGLAAQETQYF. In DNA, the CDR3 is TGCAGCGTTGAAGGACTAGCGGCACAAGAGACCCAGTACTTC.

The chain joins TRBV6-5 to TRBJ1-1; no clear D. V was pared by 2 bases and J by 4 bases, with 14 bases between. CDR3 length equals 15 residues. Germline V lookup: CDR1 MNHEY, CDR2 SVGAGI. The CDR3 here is CASSYGSTARTEAFF. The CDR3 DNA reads TGTGCCAGCAGTTACGGGTCTACAGCTCGCACTGAAGCTTTCTTT.

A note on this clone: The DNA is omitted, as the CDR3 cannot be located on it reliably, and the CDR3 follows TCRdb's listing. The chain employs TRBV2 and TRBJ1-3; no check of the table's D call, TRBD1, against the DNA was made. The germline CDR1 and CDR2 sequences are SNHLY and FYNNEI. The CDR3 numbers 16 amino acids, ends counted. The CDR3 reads CASIFGPGYSGNTIYF.

In DNA, the CDR3 is TGTGCCAGCAGCGAACACAGGGTCAGAGGCTACACCTTC. Amino acids: CASSEHRVRGYTF. V is TRBV13 and J is TRBJ1-2; tentatively, D is TRBD1 (6 bases). Germline lookup yields CDR1 PRHDT and CDR2 FYEKMQ (reference sequence). V gave up 5 bases and J gave up 8 bases, with 15 bases separating them. The CDR3 covers 13 residues.

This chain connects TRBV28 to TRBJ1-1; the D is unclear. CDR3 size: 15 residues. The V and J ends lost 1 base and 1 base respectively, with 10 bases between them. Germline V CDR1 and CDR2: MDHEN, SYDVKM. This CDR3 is CASSLSDTSNTEAFF. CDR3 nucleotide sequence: TGTGCCAGCAGTTTATCCGACACCTCGAACACTGAAGCTTTCTTT.

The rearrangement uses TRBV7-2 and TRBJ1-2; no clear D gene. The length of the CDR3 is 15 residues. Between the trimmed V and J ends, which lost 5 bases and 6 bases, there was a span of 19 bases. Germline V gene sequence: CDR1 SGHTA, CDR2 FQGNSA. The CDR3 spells CASSLGSGMGDGYTF. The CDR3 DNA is TGTGCCAGCAGCCTAGGATCAGGAATGGGAGATGGCTACACCTTC.